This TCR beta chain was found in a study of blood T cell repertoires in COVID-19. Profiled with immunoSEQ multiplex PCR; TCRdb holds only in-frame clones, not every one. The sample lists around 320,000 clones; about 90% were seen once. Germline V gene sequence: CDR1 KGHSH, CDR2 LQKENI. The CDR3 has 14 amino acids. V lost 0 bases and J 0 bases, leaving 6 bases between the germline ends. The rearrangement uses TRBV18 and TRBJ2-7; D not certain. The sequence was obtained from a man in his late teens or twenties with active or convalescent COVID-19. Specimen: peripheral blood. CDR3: CASSPPAASYEQYF. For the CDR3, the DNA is TGTGCCAGCTCACCACCGGCGGCCTCCTACGAGCAGTACTTC. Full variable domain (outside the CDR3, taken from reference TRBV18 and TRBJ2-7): NAGVMQNPRHLVRRRGQEARLRCSPMKGHSHVYWYRQLPEEGLKFMVYLQKENIIDESGMPKERFSAEFPKEGPSILRIQQVVRGDSAAYFCASSPPAASYEQYFGPGTRLTVT.